This T cell receptor beta chain was identified during a study of CD8 T cells in Susac syndrome. Random hexamers were used to reverse transcribe the RNA input (about 0.45 to 1 ug). An immunoSEQ multiplex PCR amplified TCR beta CDR3 over 54 Vbeta and 13 Jbeta. TCRdb redid the calling of the immunoSEQ multiplex PCR reads with MiXCR, one entry per CDR3 protein. The table shows about 180,000 distinct CDR3 sequences, with 85% to 95% occurring only once. Treatment-naive patients with stable or active relapsing-remitting disease served as multiple sclerosis controls. TEMRA cells were FACS-enriched, with CD8+ and CD4+ T cells isolated negatively. Germline loops: CDR1 SGHRS, CDR2 YFSETQ. This CDR3 comprises 16 residues. Trimming at V came to 4 bases and at J to 0 bases, leaving 6 bases not matched to a gene.

The chain links TRBV5-1 to TRBJ2-5; 10 positions agree with TRBD2. This TCR came from a human donor with multiple sclerosis. Source material: CD4+ T cells from PBMCs. The CDR3 here is CASSPGTSAYQETQYF. CDR3 nucleotides: TGCGCCAGCAGCCCGGGGACTAGCGCGTACCAAGAGACCCAGTACTTC. The variable domain in full, with the rest retrieved from reference TRBV5-1 and TRBJ2-5, is KAGVTQTPRYLIKTRGQQVTLSCSPISGHRSVSWYQQTPGQGLQFLFEYFSETQRNKGNFPGRFSGRQFSNSRSEMNVSTLELGDSALYLCASSPGTSAYQETQYFGPGTRLLVL.